This entry is about one T cell receptor (beta chain). The source of the sample is a study of blood T cells in healthy people across ages. Germline V gene sequence: CDR1 SGHRS, CDR2 YFSETQ. This CDR3 comprises 14 residues. Primers used in a second PCR of about 6 to 11 cycles were a sample-barcoded 5' primer and a J-beta primer mix. TCRdb processed the 5' RACE reads anew with MiXCR; each CDR3 protein has one entry. Altogether 600,000 to 900,000 distinct CDR3 sequences are present, around 24% being singletons, with the ten largest covering under 3%. This sample was shared with a second study, whose subject was T cells of mothers and their children. As reported in that work: In each mother, TCR beta CDR3 reads exceeded 8 million; in each child, they numbered a few million. Related pairs of mothers and children showed slightly higher, non-significant overlap versus unrelated pairs. Persistent microchimeric T cell clones were not found at ~100 per million sensitivity.

Material: blood. The genes are TRBV5-1 and TRBJ2-5, with 11 positions matching TRBD2. The J call is in doubt because the DNA end fits TRBJ2-7 better. The clonotype comes from a boy between 10 and 17 years old in good health. The CDR3 reads CASTPTSGGYEQYF. As DNA, the CDR3 is TGCGCCAGCACCCCTACTAGCGGGGGCTACGAGCAGTACTTC.